Listed below are T cell receptor beta chains from one sample, sequenced in a study of blood T cell repertoires in COVID-19. Measured with immunoSEQ multiplex PCR; TCRdb has only the in-frame clones, and not every one. The sample has about 110,000 clones; roughly 84% are singletons. The material sequenced was peripheral blood. The source is a human donor in a cohort sampled during active COVID-19. Both conserved end residues are trimmed from each CDR3. Each record gives: CDR3 protein, V gene, J gene, CDR3 length.

CDR3 protein: ASSRQGRGYGYT; V gene: TRBV27; J gene: TRBJ1-2; CDR3 length: 12
CDR3 protein: ASSSQGLAGGSDTQY; V gene: TRBV7-2; J gene: TRBJ2-3; CDR3 length: 15
CDR3 protein: ASSLQPGQNTEAF; V gene: TRBV5-1; J gene: TRBJ1-1; CDR3 length: 13
CDR3 protein: ASSDMWAGGINTEAF; V gene: TRBV6-1; J gene: TRBJ1-1; CDR3 length: 15
CDR3 protein: ASSQGSQAYTDTQY; V gene: TRBV14; J gene: TRBJ2-3; CDR3 length: 14
CDR3 protein: ASSEWVTGAGELF; V gene: TRBV2; J gene: TRBJ2-2; CDR3 length: 13
CDR3 protein: ASRGLAGGVLNTGELF; V gene: TRBV19; J gene: TRBJ2-2; CDR3 length: 16
CDR3 protein: ATSDLRTLVSYT; V gene: TRBV24-1; J gene: TRBJ1-2; CDR3 length: 12
CDR3 protein: ASSPTGRGNTNTEAF; V gene: TRBV7-3; J gene: TRBJ1-1; CDR3 length: 15
CDR3 protein: ASSEAALVGTSGSHEQF; V gene: TRBV6-1; J gene: TRBJ2-1; CDR3 length: 17
CDR3 protein: ASSPTGGLYGYT; V gene: TRBV7-2; J gene: TRBJ1-2; CDR3 length: 12
CDR3 protein: ASSLGQGASSYNSPLH; V gene: TRBV7-8; J gene: TRBJ1-6; CDR3 length: 16
CDR3 protein: ASSPSGRVGEQY; V gene: TRBV7-2; J gene: TRBJ2-7; CDR3 length: 12
CDR3 protein: ASSESQGVSGYT; V gene: TRBV2; J gene: TRBJ1-2; CDR3 length: 12
CDR3 protein: ATSPHGRGQETQY; V gene: TRBV24-1; J gene: TRBJ2-5; CDR3 length: 13
CDR3 protein: ASRRPGQGNIQY; V gene: TRBV6-5; J gene: TRBJ2-4; CDR3 length: 12
CDR3 protein: ASDPGQGLRDSPLH; V gene: TRBV30; J gene: TRBJ1-6; CDR3 length: 14
CDR3 protein: ASSLISNEQF; V gene: TRBV7-9; J gene: TRBJ2-1; CDR3 length: 10
CDR3 protein: ASMGQNTGELF; V gene: TRBV2; J gene: TRBJ2-2; CDR3 length: 11
CDR3 protein: ASSFRQGQETQY; V gene: TRBV3-1/TRBV3-2; J gene: TRBJ2-5; CDR3 length: 12
CDR3 protein: ASRLGWGDSTYNEQF; V gene: TRBV7-2; J gene: TRBJ2-1; CDR3 length: 15
CDR3 protein: ASSLGGTKNIQY; V gene: TRBV7-3; J gene: TRBJ2-4; CDR3 length: 12
CDR3 protein: ASSQSRPLGEYNEQF; V gene: TRBV23-1; J gene: TRBJ2-1; CDR3 length: 15
CDR3 protein: ASSWEASGVTGELF; V gene: TRBV5-5; J gene: TRBJ2-2; CDR3 length: 14
CDR3 protein: ASMSGQIFEAF; V gene: TRBV28; J gene: TRBJ1-1; CDR3 length: 11
CDR3 protein: SVEEGQGTYEQY; V gene: TRBV29-1; J gene: TRBJ2-7; CDR3 length: 12
CDR3 protein: ASSVWGDGAKNIQY; V gene: TRBV27; J gene: TRBJ2-4; CDR3 length: 14
CDR3 protein: ATSDLTGEQF; V gene: TRBV24-1; J gene: TRBJ2-1; CDR3 length: 10
CDR3 protein: ATSVGSGVTELF; V gene: TRBV24-1; J gene: TRBJ2-2; CDR3 length: 12
CDR3 protein: ASSGAVSYNEQF; V gene: TRBV19; J gene: TRBJ2-1; CDR3 length: 12
CDR3 protein: ASSFGQGIYEQY; V gene: TRBV5-1; J gene: TRBJ2-7; CDR3 length: 12
CDR3 protein: ASSETGGSNYGYT; V gene: TRBV5-1; J gene: TRBJ1-2; CDR3 length: 13
CDR3 protein: ASSLAGGISGANVLT; V gene: TRBV5-1; J gene: TRBJ2-6; CDR3 length: 15
CDR3 protein: ASSLPTGSNTEAF; V gene: TRBV5-1; J gene: TRBJ1-1; CDR3 length: 13
CDR3 protein: ATSRGLAGNNEQF; V gene: TRBV15; J gene: TRBJ2-1; CDR3 length: 13
CDR3 protein: ATKRTVATNEKLF; V gene: TRBV4-3; J gene: TRBJ1-4; CDR3 length: 13
CDR3 protein: ASSSPGLAGVGADNEQF; V gene: TRBV11-2; J gene: TRBJ2-1; CDR3 length: 17
CDR3 protein: ASSEPSGFTDTQY; V gene: TRBV2; J gene: TRBJ2-3; CDR3 length: 13
CDR3 protein: ASSFWTGSNEQF; V gene: TRBV11-1; J gene: TRBJ2-1; CDR3 length: 12
CDR3 protein: ASSPVSDYGYT; V gene: TRBV18; J gene: TRBJ1-2; CDR3 length: 11
CDR3 protein: ASSLGSRNEQF; V gene: TRBV19; J gene: TRBJ2-1; CDR3 length: 11
CDR3 protein: ASKPHGAGELF; V gene: TRBV7-2; J gene: TRBJ2-2; CDR3 length: 11
CDR3 protein: ASSAQLTENTEAF; V gene: TRBV2; J gene: TRBJ1-1; CDR3 length: 13
CDR3 protein: ASSLGSGAIPSEKLF; V gene: TRBV7-2; J gene: TRBJ1-4; CDR3 length: 15
CDR3 protein: ASSPGLASNEQF; V gene: TRBV6-5; J gene: TRBJ2-1; CDR3 length: 12
CDR3 protein: AWSTSVGTQY; V gene: TRBV30; J gene: TRBJ2-5; CDR3 length: 10
CDR3 protein: AWSVSRTSGRFYNEQF; V gene: TRBV30; J gene: TRBJ2-1; CDR3 length: 16
CDR3 protein: SVRDRENYGYT; V gene: TRBV29-1; J gene: TRBJ1-2; CDR3 length: 11
CDR3 protein: ASSQEVTGSNTGELF; V gene: TRBV4-1; J gene: TRBJ2-2; CDR3 length: 15
CDR3 protein: ASSYSGSGNTGELF; V gene: TRBV6-2/TRBV6-3; J gene: TRBJ2-2; CDR3 length: 14
CDR3 protein: ASSQAGINSPLH; V gene: TRBV3-1/TRBV3-2; J gene: TRBJ1-6; CDR3 length: 12
CDR3 protein: SASTFSNQPQH; V gene: TRBV20-1; J gene: TRBJ1-5; CDR3 length: 11
CDR3 protein: ASSQLSSSGTGSGGELF; V gene: TRBV7-7; J gene: TRBJ2-2; CDR3 length: 17
CDR3 protein: ASSKGTSVYNEQF; V gene: TRBV9; J gene: TRBJ2-1; CDR3 length: 13
CDR3 protein: ASSIFDRATNEKLF; V gene: TRBV19; J gene: TRBJ1-4; CDR3 length: 14